These 25 T cell receptor beta chains were sequenced from one sample in a study of T cell responses to AZD1222 COVID-19 vaccine. Libraries were prepared by immunoSEQ multiplex PCR; TCRdb keeps only in-frame clonotypes and omits some of them. The sample has around 140,000 clones; approximately 85% are singletons. The source material was peripheral blood, sampled 28 days after the second dose of the MenACWY control vaccine. All receptors derive from an adult who received the MenACWY meningococcal vaccine as a control.

This chain links TRBV19 with TRBJ1-1; maybe TRBD1 (5 bases). The CDR3 totals 16 residues. Trimming pared 2 bases from V and 1 base from J, leaving 14 bases between. Germline loops: CDR1 LNHDA, CDR2 SQIVND (reference sequence). CDR3 sequence reads: CASSITVRQGNTEAFF. The CDR3 coding sequence is TGTGCCAGTAGTATAACCGTCCGCCAGGGGAACACTGAAGCTTTCTTT.

The chain uses TRBV18 and TRBJ2-1, with D unresolved. The CDR3 contains 12 residues. Per the germline V gene, CDR1 is KGHSH and CDR2 is LQKENI. Trimming shortened V by 0 bases and J by 14 bases, and 11 bases separated the two germline ends. The CDR3 spells CASSPPTSEEFF. The CDR3 DNA reads as TGTGCCAGCTCACCACCTACGTCAGAGGAGTTCTTC.

The chain joins TRBV9 to TRBJ1-2; D perhaps matches TRBD1 (6 bases). Per the germline V gene, CDR1 is SGDLS and CDR2 is YYNGEE. This CDR3 has 14 residues. V lost 4 bases, J lost 4 bases, and 14 bases lay in between. The CDR3 DNA follows: TGTGCCAGCAGCCCCCGCGGGGGCTCCTATGGCTACACCTTC. Protein sequence: CASSPRGGSYGYTF.

As DNA, the CDR3 is TGTGCCAGCAGTGAAACCCGCCTACTAGCGGGGGGTGGTGAGCAGTTCTTC. Translating it yields CASSETRLLAGGGEQFF. This chain uses TRBV2 with TRBJ2-1; 12 bases line up with TRBD2. V gave up 2 bases and J gave up 9 bases; unmatched junction bases: 11. CDR3 size: 17 residues. The germline V gene has CDR1 SNHLY and CDR2 FYNNEI.

This clone came up once. V gene TRBV3-1 (or the pseudogene TRBV3-2) combines with J gene TRBJ2-1; D is unresolved. V was shortened by 0 bases and J by 11 bases, with 5 bases between the two germline ends. Germline V gene data show CDR1 as LGHDT and CDR2 as YNNKEL (reference sequence). This CDR3 has 11 residues. CDR3 residues: CASSQEAKQFF. CDR3 DNA sequence: TGTGCCAGCAGCCAAGAGGCGAAGCAGTTCTTC.

This clone was detected a few times. V and J are TRBV5-1 and TRBJ1-1; D is possibly TRBD1 (6 bases). Germline V gene data show CDR1 as SGHRS and CDR2 as YFSETQ. V shed 0 bases and J shed 2 bases, with 11 bases lying between them. CDR3 size: 15 residues. The CDR3 protein is CASSLVGGQNTEAFF. In nucleotides, the CDR3 is TGCGCCAGCAGCTTGGTGGGGGGGCAAAACACTGAAGCTTTCTTT.

The V and J genes are TRBV6-5 and TRBJ2-3; 8 bases line up with TRBD2. The germline V gene encodes CDR1 MNHEY and CDR2 SVGAGI. V lost 5 bases and J lost 3; bases outside the gene matches: 4. The CDR3 has 14 residues. In nucleotides, the CDR3 is TGTGCCAGCAGTCTGCGGGGGGAAACAGATACGCAGTATTTT. Its protein product is CASSLRGETDTQYF.

The chain combines TRBV13 with TRBJ1-5, with a possible D match to TRBD1 (6 bases). Germline values: CDR1 PRHDT, CDR2 FYEKMQ (reference sequence). The CDR3 totals 14 residues. V was trimmed by 5 bases and J by 5 bases, leaving 13 bases between them. DNA of the CDR3: TGTGCCAGCAGCCGCCGGGACACAGATCAGCCCCAGCATTTT. Residues: CASSRRDTDQPQHF.

This chain connects TRBV29-1 to TRBJ1-2; TRBD1 agrees at 7 bases. Germline V gene lookup returns CDR1 SQVTM and CDR2 ANQGSEA. The V segment lost 2 bases and the J segment 4 bases; nucleotides outside the gene matches: 7. The CDR3 spans 14 residues. Written as DNA, the CDR3 is TGCAGCGTTGAACAGGGGGAGAGGTTCTATGGCTACACCTTC. Its translation is CSVEQGERFYGYTF. Combining the CDR3 with reference TRBV29-1 and TRBJ1-2 gives the whole variable domain SAVISQKPSRDICQRGTSLTIQCQVDSQVTMMFWYRQQPGQSLTLIATANQGSEATYESGFVIDKFPISRPNLTFSTLTVSNMSPEDSSIYLCSVEQGERFYGYTFGSGTRLTVV.

This clone was recorded a few times. The genes are TRBV7-9 and TRBJ1-2; TRBD1 agrees at 10 bases. The CDR3 is 18 residues long. Losses at the gene ends were 1 base for V and 6 bases for J; bases not matched to a gene: 14. Looked up from germline, CDR1 is SEHNR and CDR2 is FQNEAQ (reference sequence). The CDR3 DNA reads TGTGCCAGCAGCTTAGTTCTGACAGGGGGCCGAAGGATCGATGGCTACACCTTC. Translation gives CASSLVLTGGRRIDGYTF.

The rearrangement joins TRBV27 to TRBJ1-5, with D maybe TRBD1 (6 bases). Per the germline V gene, CDR1 is MNHEY and CDR2 is SMNVEV (reference sequence). Deletions cut 2 bases from V and 6 bases from J, with 11 bases between. The CDR3 length is 14 residues. DNA for the CDR3: TGTGCCAGCAGTTTAGCAGGGGTCGGTCAGCCCCAGCATTTT. This gives the protein CASSLAGVGQPQHF.

The chain joins TRBV5-5 to TRBJ2-1; D call uncertain. This CDR3 spans 12 amino acids. Per germline, CDR1 SGHKS and CDR2 YYEKEE (reference sequence). Trimming took off 2 bases at V and 10 bases at J, with 10 bases between the two ends. Here the CDR3 reads CASSFSLQEQFF. The CDR3 DNA reads TGTGCCAGCAGCTTTTCTCTACAGGAGCAGTTCTTC.

V usage is TRBV11-2 and J usage is TRBJ2-5, with no clear D. CDR1 and CDR2 from the germline V gene are SGHAT and FQNNGV. The CDR3 runs to 13 residues. With 2 bases removed from V and 1 base from J, the gap between germline ends came to 5 bases. CDR3 DNA: TGTGCCAGCAGCTTATCAGGCCAAGAGACCCAGTACTTC. Translation gives CASSLSGQETQYF.

The rearrangement joins TRBV6-2 or TRBV6-3 to TRBJ2-1, with D tentatively TRBD2 (5 bases). Germline V gives CDR1 MNHEY, CDR2 SVGEGT. Trimming pared 2 bases from V and 4 bases from J, leaving 12 bases between. This CDR3 has 15 residues. The CDR3 sequence is CASSYQWEWYNEQFF. The CDR3 bases are TGTGCCAGCAGTTACCAGTGGGAGTGGTACAATGAGCAGTTCTTC.

This chain joins TRBV29-1 and TRBJ1-1; D remains unclear. CDR1 is SQVTM and CDR2 is ANQGSEA in the germline V gene. V lost 6 bases to trimming and J lost 3 bases, with 11 bases between them. This CDR3 is built from 12 residues. DNA for the CDR3: TGCAGCGTGGGGATCTACGACACTGAAGCTTTCTTT. Translation: CSVGIYDTEAFF.

The chain carries TRBV6-1 and TRBJ1-3; D gene ambiguous. The CDR3 has 14 residues. Germline V lookup: CDR1 MNHNS, CDR2 SASEGT. V was clipped by 6 bases and J by 4 bases, with 13 bases between them. The CDR3 sequence: CASSLGFSGNTIYF. CDR3 coding DNA: TGTGCCAGCAGCCTAGGGTTTTCCGGAAACACCATATATTTT.

V and J are TRBV7-2 and TRBJ2-1; a possible D gene is TRBD1 (6 bases). The CDR3 extends over 16 amino acids. Per germline, CDR1 SGHTA and CDR2 FQGNSA. The ends were cut back, 5 bases at V and 3 bases at J, with 17 bases in the middle. CDR3 residues: CASSTSPTGLYNEQFF. The CDR3 DNA follows: TGTGCCAGCAGCACTAGTCCGACAGGCCTCTACAATGAGCAGTTCTTC.

This sequence joins TRBV9 and TRBJ1-3; tentative D call: TRBD1 (6 bases). The CDR3 loop spans 14 amino acids. The V end lost 5 bases, the J end lost 4 bases, and 13 bases lay between the germline ends. The germline gives CDR1 SGDLS, CDR2 YYNGEE. The CDR3 DNA sequence: TGTGCCAGCAGTGACACAGGGACCGGAAACACCATATATTTT. Translating gives CASSDTGTGNTIYF. The variable domain in full, with the rest retrieved from reference TRBV9 and TRBJ1-3, is DSGVTQTPKHLITATGQRVTLRCSPRSGDLSVYWYQQSLDQGLQFLIQYYNGEERAKGNILERFSAQQFPDLHSELNLSSLELGDSALYFCASSDTGTGNTIYFGEGSWLTVV.

This chain joins TRBV29-1 and TRBJ1-2, with unresolved D. Trimming removed 4 bases at V and 4 bases at J, with 7 bases between. Germline V CDR1 and CDR2: SQVTM, ANQGSEA. The CDR3 length is 11 residues. The CDR3 sequence: CSVVEIYGYTF. CDR3 DNA sequence: TGCAGCGTTGTGGAGATCTATGGCTACACCTTC.

This chain uses TRBV4-3 with TRBJ2-1; tentatively, D is TRBD2 (6 bases). Trimming removed 1 base at V and 0 bases at J, with 13 bases between. Per the germline V gene, CDR1 is LGHNA and CDR2 is YSLEER. The CDR3 is made up of 17 amino acids. In DNA, the CDR3 is TGCGCCAGCAGCCAAGCGGTTAGCGGTGGCTCCTACAATGAGCAGTTCTTC. Protein sequence: CASSQAVSGGSYNEQFF.

The chain recombines TRBV27 with TRBJ1-1; TRBD1 is a possible D gene (5 bases). Trimming took off 2 bases at V and 0 bases at J, with 7 bases between the two ends. The length of the CDR3 is 14 residues. Germline values: CDR1 MNHEY, CDR2 SMNVEV (reference sequence). The CDR3 region has the DNA TGTGCCAGCAGTTTAGCAGGGATGAACACTGAAGCTTTCTTT. Translating gives CASSLAGMNTEAFF.

V usage is TRBV12-3 or TRBV12-4 and J usage is TRBJ1-3; D gene uncertain. The CDR3 spans 13 residues. Trimming pared 3 bases from V and 0 bases from J, leaving 3 bases between. Written as DNA, the CDR3 is TGTGCCAGCAGTTTGACCTCTGGAAACACCATATATTTT. Translating gives CASSLTSGNTIYF.

This clone was seen more than once but under ten times. V is TRBV30 and J is TRBJ2-7; a possible D gene is TRBD1 (5 bases). Trimming took 1 base from V and 4 from J, leaving 11 bases between them. The CDR3 totals 13 residues. Germline loops: CDR1 GTSNPN, CDR2 SVGIG (reference sequence). The CDR3 here is CAWSAPDSYEQYF. CDR3 nucleotides: TGTGCCTGGAGTGCTCCCGACAGTTACGAGCAGTACTTC.

This clone came up a few times. CDR3 sequence (DNA): TGCGCCAGCAGCCAAGCAATAGCTGGACTAGCGGTCTACGAGCAGTACTTC. Translation: CASSQAIAGLAVYEQYF. The V call is TRBV4-1, the J call TRBJ2-7; 10 nucleotides match TRBD2. Germline V gene sequence: CDR1 MGHRA, CDR2 YSYEKL. Trimming at V came to 1 base and at J to 3 bases, leaving 9 bases not matched to a gene. CDR3 length: 17 residues.

V gene TRBV11-2 combines with J gene TRBJ1-2; 7 positions match TRBD1. Per the germline V gene, CDR1 is SGHAT and CDR2 is FQNNGV. The CDR3 loop spans 14 amino acids. Unmatched junction bases numbered 3, after V lost 5 bases and J lost 0 bases. This chain's CDR3 is CASSQGQTNYGYTF. The CDR3 region has the DNA TGTGCCAGCAGCCAGGGACAGACTAACTATGGCTACACCTTC. Full variable domain (outside the CDR3, taken from reference TRBV11-2 and TRBJ1-2): EAGVAQSPRYKIIEKRQSVAFWCNPISGHATLYWYQQILGQGPKLLIQFQNNGVVDDSQLPKDRFSAERLKGVDSTLKIQPAKLEDSAVYLCASSQGQTNYGYTFGSGTRLTVV.